The rows below give T cell receptor beta chains drawn from one sample of a study of T cell responses to AZD1222 COVID-19 vaccine. Here immunoSEQ multiplex PCR was the method, and the copy in TCRdb shows in-frame clones only, minus some. The table lists about 110,000 clones, 85% to 90% of them singletons. The sample was peripheral blood, taken on day 0 of AZD1222 vaccination. All receptors come from an adult in good health. CDR3s include the opening cysteine and the closing phenylalanine or tryptophan. A D gene is named only where the DNA matches it firmly. Part of the rows lack a size; the others show once, few, many or a class for expanded clones.

abundance: .
d_gene: .
v_gene: TRBV4-3
j_gene: TRBJ2-2
CDR3nt: TGCGCCAGCAGCCTCCGAGGGGGCACCGGGGAGCTGTTTTTT
CDR3aa: CASSLRGGTGELFF

abundance: .
d_gene: TRBD2
v_gene: TRBV11-2
j_gene: TRBJ2-1
CDR3nt: TGTGCCAGCAGCTCCAGCCGAAGCGGGGAATACAATGAGCAGTTCTTC
CDR3aa: CASSSSRSGEYNEQFF

abundance: .
d_gene: .
v_gene: TRBV30
j_gene: TRBJ2-7
CDR3nt: TGTGCCTGGAGCCCCCCGGGGTACGAGCAGTACTTC
CDR3aa: CAWSPPGYEQYF

abundance: once
d_gene: .
v_gene: TRBV7-2
j_gene: TRBJ2-1
CDR3nt: TGTGCCAGCAGCCTCAGGGGAGAAGTTCAGTTCTTC
CDR3aa: CASSLRGEVQFF

abundance: .
d_gene: TRBD1
v_gene: TRBV6-4
j_gene: TRBJ2-3
CDR3nt: TGTGCCAGCAGCCCGACAGGGGGCCCAGCAGATACGCAGTATTTT
CDR3aa: CASSPTGGPADTQYF

abundance: .
d_gene: .
v_gene: TRBV5-8
j_gene: TRBJ2-7
CDR3nt: TGTGCCAGCAGCTTGTTCGAGCAGTACTTC
CDR3aa: CASSLFEQYF

abundance: .
d_gene: .
v_gene: TRBV28
j_gene: TRBJ1-3
CDR3nt: TGTGCCAGCAGTTTGACCGGAGCCGGAAACACCATATATTTT
CDR3aa: CASSLTGAGNTIYF

abundance: .
d_gene: .
v_gene: TRBV19
j_gene: TRBJ1-5
CDR3nt: TGTGCCAGTAGTATAATTCCCTGGGCAGGGCCTGATCAGCCCCAGCATTTT
CDR3aa: CASSIIPWAGPDQPQHF

abundance: .
d_gene: .
v_gene: TRBV5-1
j_gene: TRBJ1-2
CDR3nt: TGCGCCAGCAGCTTGAGGCTGGGGGCAGATAATGGCTACACCTTC
CDR3aa: CASSLRLGADNGYTF

abundance: .
d_gene: TRBD2
v_gene: TRBV4-1
j_gene: TRBJ2-7
CDR3nt: TGCGCCAGCAGCCAACAGGGACTAGCGGGAGGGCCGGATTTTTACGAGCAGTACTTC
CDR3aa: CASSQQGLAGGPDFYEQYF

abundance: .
d_gene: TRBD2
v_gene: TRBV7-6
j_gene: TRBJ2-3
CDR3nt: TGTGCCAGCAGCTTGGCTAGCGGATACACAGATACGCAGTATTTT
CDR3aa: CASSLASGYTDTQYF

abundance: .
d_gene: .
v_gene: TRBV27
j_gene: TRBJ2-5
CDR3nt: TGTGCCAGCAGTCCGCGACAGGGAGGGGGAGAGACCCAGTACTTC
CDR3aa: CASSPRQGGGETQYF

abundance: once
d_gene: .
v_gene: TRBV7-9
j_gene: TRBJ1-2
CDR3nt: TGTGCCAGCATCGGGGGGTTAGCTAACTATGGCTACACCTTC
CDR3aa: CASIGGLANYGYTF

abundance: few
d_gene: .
v_gene: TRBV2
j_gene: TRBJ1-6
CDR3nt: TGTGCCAGCATTCCTCACGGGGTATATTCACCCCTCCACTTT
CDR3aa: CASIPHGVYSPLHF

abundance: .
d_gene: .
v_gene: TRBV29-1
j_gene: TRBJ2-1
CDR3nt: TGCGGGGGCCGGGAGGCTTCCTACAATGAGCAGTTCTTC
CDR3aa: CGGREASYNEQFF

abundance: .
d_gene: TRBD2
v_gene: TRBV7-9
j_gene: TRBJ2-1
CDR3nt: TGTGCCAGCAGCTTCATAGCGGGAGGGGTCAATGAGCAGTTCTTC
CDR3aa: CASSFIAGGVNEQFF

abundance: .
d_gene: .
v_gene: TRBV5-6
j_gene: TRBJ1-1
CDR3nt: TGTGCCAGCAGCTTGGTGGGTACTGAAGCTTTCTTT
CDR3aa: CASSLVGTEAFF

abundance: .
d_gene: .
v_gene: TRBV27
j_gene: TRBJ1-4
CDR3nt: TGTGCCAGCAGAAACATCCAACCTGGAAAACTGTTTTTT
CDR3aa: CASRNIQPGKLFF

abundance: .
d_gene: TRBD1
v_gene: TRBV4-1
j_gene: TRBJ2-2
CDR3nt: TGCGCCAGCAGCCCGCTGACAGGGGCAGGCGGGGAGCTGTTTTTT
CDR3aa: CASSPLTGAGGELFF

abundance: .
d_gene: TRBD2
v_gene: TRBV10-1
j_gene: TRBJ2-1
CDR3nt: TGCGCCACCTCAGCGGGAGCAGCCCACAATGAGCAGTTCTTC
CDR3aa: CATSAGAAHNEQFF

abundance: .
d_gene: TRBD2
v_gene: TRBV10-3
j_gene: TRBJ2-3
CDR3nt: TGTGCCATCAGGCGGACTAGCGGCACAGATACGCAGTATTTT
CDR3aa: CAIRRTSGTDTQYF

abundance: few
d_gene: TRBD2
v_gene: TRBV18
j_gene: TRBJ2-3
CDR3nt: TGTGCCAGCTCACCACCGGCCAGCGGGAATCTAGATACGCAGTATTTT
CDR3aa: CASSPPASGNLDTQYF

abundance: .
d_gene: .
v_gene: TRBV5-1
j_gene: TRBJ1-3
CDR3nt: TGCGCCAGCAGCTGGGAAGGGTCTGGAAACACCATATATTTT
CDR3aa: CASSWEGSGNTIYF

abundance: once
d_gene: .
v_gene: TRBV28
j_gene: TRBJ1-6
CDR3nt: TGTGCCAGCATGGCGGAAAATTCACCCCTCCACTTT
CDR3aa: CASMAENSPLHF

abundance: .
d_gene: .
v_gene: TRBV10-3
j_gene: TRBJ1-5
CDR3nt: TGTGCCATCACGAAGGGACCAGATAGCAATCAGCCCCAGCATTTT
CDR3aa: CAITKGPDSNQPQHF

abundance: .
d_gene: TRBD1
v_gene: TRBV19
j_gene: TRBJ1-6
CDR3nt: TGTGCCAGCGGGGACAGGGGGCTCTCACCCCTCCACTTT
CDR3aa: CASGDRGLSPLHF

abundance: .
d_gene: TRBD2
v_gene: TRBV5-1
j_gene: TRBJ2-3
CDR3nt: TGCGCCAGCAGCCCGGGGGCAGCGGGAGCTGTAAATACGCAGTATTTT
CDR3aa: CASSPGAAGAVNTQYF

abundance: .
d_gene: .
v_gene: TRBV12-3/TRBV12-4
j_gene: TRBJ2-1
CDR3nt: TGTGCCAGCAGTTACGGTAGTGAGCAGTTCTTC
CDR3aa: CASSYGSEQFF

abundance: .
d_gene: .
v_gene: TRBV6-2/TRBV6-3
j_gene: TRBJ1-1
CDR3nt: TGTGCCAGCAGTTACTCTCGGGACACTGAAGCTTTCTTT
CDR3aa: CASSYSRDTEAFF

abundance: .
d_gene: .
v_gene: TRBV6-6
j_gene: TRBJ1-1
CDR3nt: TGTGCCGGCAGCCCCCCTTCTCGGGCCACTGAAGCTTTCTTT
CDR3aa: CAGSPPSRATEAFF

abundance: .
d_gene: .
v_gene: TRBV12-5
j_gene: TRBJ2-3
CDR3nt: TGTGCTAGTGGTTTGGTACTCTGGCCGCCGGATACGCAGTATTTT
CDR3aa: CASGLVLWPPDTQYF

abundance: .
d_gene: .
v_gene: TRBV5-1
j_gene: TRBJ1-1
CDR3nt: TGCGCCAGCAGCTTTACAGGTTGGAACACTGAAGCTTTCTTT
CDR3aa: CASSFTGWNTEAFF

abundance: .
d_gene: .
v_gene: TRBV10-3
j_gene: TRBJ1-1
CDR3nt: TGTGCCATCACTCCAGGGCTAACTGAAGCTTTCTTT
CDR3aa: CAITPGLTEAFF

abundance: .
d_gene: TRBD1
v_gene: TRBV3-1/TRBV3-2
j_gene: TRBJ2-3
CDR3nt: TGTGCCAGCAGCCAAGCTGGGACCGGGACAGGGGGCCCCACAGATACGCAGTATTTT
CDR3aa: CASSQAGTGTGGPTDTQYF

abundance: .
d_gene: .
v_gene: TRBV4-2
j_gene: TRBJ1-4
CDR3nt: TGTGCCAGCAGCTCACGGGCCACTAATGAAAAACTGTTTTTT
CDR3aa: CASSSRATNEKLFF

abundance: .
d_gene: .
v_gene: TRBV7-8
j_gene: TRBJ1-2
CDR3nt: TGTGCCAGCAGCCCTGCTAGACAGGCGTACACCTTC
CDR3aa: CASSPARQAYTF

abundance: .
d_gene: TRBD2
v_gene: TRBV7-9
j_gene: TRBJ2-7
CDR3nt: TGTGCCAGCAGAAAGTGGACTAGCGGGGTTTTGAGCTCCTACGAGCAGTACTTC
CDR3aa: CASRKWTSGVLSSYEQYF

abundance: .
d_gene: .
v_gene: TRBV18
j_gene: TRBJ1-5
CDR3nt: TGTGCCAGCGACGATAAAAGAGGCAATCAGCCCCAGCATTTT
CDR3aa: CASDDKRGNQPQHF

abundance: .
d_gene: TRBD2
v_gene: TRBV6-2/TRBV6-3
j_gene: TRBJ2-2
CDR3nt: TGTGCCAGCAGTTACTGGGGGAGGGCCGCGCCCGGGGAGCTGTTTTTT
CDR3aa: CASSYWGRAAPGELFF

abundance: .
d_gene: TRBD1
v_gene: TRBV19
j_gene: TRBJ2-7
CDR3nt: TGTGCCAGTAGCTTCAGACAGGGGGCCGGCGAGCAGTACTTC
CDR3aa: CASSFRQGAGEQYF

abundance: .
d_gene: TRBD1
v_gene: TRBV7-2
j_gene: TRBJ2-5
CDR3nt: TGTGCCAGCAGCTGGGTGGGGACAGCACAAGAGACCCAGTACTTC
CDR3aa: CASSWVGTAQETQYF

abundance: .
d_gene: .
v_gene: TRBV11-2
j_gene: TRBJ1-6
CDR3nt: TGTGCCAGCAGCTTAGAGCGCAGGGGTTCACCCCTCCACTTT
CDR3aa: CASSLERRGSPLHF

abundance: once
d_gene: TRBD1
v_gene: TRBV5-1
j_gene: TRBJ1-1
CDR3nt: TGCGCCAGCAGCATCCGACAGGGGGCCACTGAAGCTTTCTTT
CDR3aa: CASSIRQGATEAFF